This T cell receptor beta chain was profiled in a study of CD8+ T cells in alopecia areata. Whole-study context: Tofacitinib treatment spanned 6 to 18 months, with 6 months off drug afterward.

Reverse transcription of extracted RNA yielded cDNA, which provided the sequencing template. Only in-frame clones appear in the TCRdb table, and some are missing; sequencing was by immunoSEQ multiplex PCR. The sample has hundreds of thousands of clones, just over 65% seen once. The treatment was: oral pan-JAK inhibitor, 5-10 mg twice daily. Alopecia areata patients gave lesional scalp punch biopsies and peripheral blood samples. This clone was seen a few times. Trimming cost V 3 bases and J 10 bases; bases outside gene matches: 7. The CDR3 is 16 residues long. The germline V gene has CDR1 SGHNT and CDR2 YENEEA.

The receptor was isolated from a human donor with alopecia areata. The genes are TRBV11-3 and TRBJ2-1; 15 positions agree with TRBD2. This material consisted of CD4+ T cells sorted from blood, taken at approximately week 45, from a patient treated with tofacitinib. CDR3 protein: CASSFWGLAGGVEQFF. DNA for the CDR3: TGTGCCAGCAGCTTCTGGGGACTAGCGGGGGGCGTAGAGCAGTTCTTC.